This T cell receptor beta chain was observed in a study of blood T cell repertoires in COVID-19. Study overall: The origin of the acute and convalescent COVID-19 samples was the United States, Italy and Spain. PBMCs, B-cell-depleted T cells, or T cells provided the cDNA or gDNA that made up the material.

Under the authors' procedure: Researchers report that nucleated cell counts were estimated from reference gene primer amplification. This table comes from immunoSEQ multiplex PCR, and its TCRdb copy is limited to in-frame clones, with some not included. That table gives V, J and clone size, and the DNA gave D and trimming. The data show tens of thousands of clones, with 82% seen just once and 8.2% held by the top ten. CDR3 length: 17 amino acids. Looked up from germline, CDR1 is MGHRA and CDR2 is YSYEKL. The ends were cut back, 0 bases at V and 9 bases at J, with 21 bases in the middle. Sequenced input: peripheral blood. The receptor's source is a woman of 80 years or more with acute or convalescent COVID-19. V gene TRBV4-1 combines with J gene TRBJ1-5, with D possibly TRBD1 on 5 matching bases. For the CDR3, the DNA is TGCGCCAGCAGCCAAGATTCGGGGGGACTGCCAGGAGGGCCCCAGCATTTT. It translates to CASSQDSGGLPGGPQHF.